This TCR beta chain was retrieved from a study of T cell responses to AZD1222 COVID-19 vaccine. Study-level results: Most donors were white British and more were female, and clonal diversity was possibly underestimated. An increase in Spike-specific TCR breadth and depth was observed after two AZD1222 doses. Distributed over spike, vaccine-associated CD4 TCRs predominated at 160-218 and 743-854. Reports say nearly half of spike-specific TCRs go after unmutated variant regions.

Remarks on this clone: What it binds is unknown.

Measured with immunoSEQ multiplex PCR; TCRdb has only the in-frame clones, and not every one. The sample has around 150,000 clones, 92% seen once. The CDR3 is 15 residues long. V was shortened by 5 bases and J by 5 bases, with 18 bases between the two germline ends. CDR1 LNHDA and CDR2 SQIVND come from the germline V gene (reference sequence). This chain connects TRBV19 to TRBJ1-2, with no clear D. This sequence was found in an adult who received the AZD1222 COVID-19 vaccine. Sequencing was performed on peripheral blood, taken 28 days after the second AZD1222 dose. CDR3 residues: CASSPGILLGYGYTF. The CDR3 DNA reads TGTGCCAGTAGTCCTGGGATCCTTCTAGGGTATGGCTACACCTTC.